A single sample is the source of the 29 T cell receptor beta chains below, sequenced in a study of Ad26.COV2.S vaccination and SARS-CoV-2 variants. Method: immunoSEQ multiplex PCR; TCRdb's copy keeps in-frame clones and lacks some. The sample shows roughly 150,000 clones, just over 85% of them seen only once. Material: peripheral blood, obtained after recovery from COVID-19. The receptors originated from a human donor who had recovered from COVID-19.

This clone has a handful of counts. The CDR3 reads CASSYRNLGYSNQPQHF. CDR3 bases: TGTGCCAGCAGTTACCGGAATTTGGGGTATAGCAATCAGCCCCAGCATTTT. The chain has TRBV6-2 or TRBV6-3 and TRBJ1-5; D unclear. V dropped 2 bases and J dropped 0 bases, with 14 bases sitting between them. Germline values: CDR1 MNHEY, CDR2 SVGEGT. The CDR3 spans 17 residues.

CDR3 DNA: TGTGCCAGTACCCCGACAGGGTTTGGATCACCCCTCCACTTT. Encoded protein: CASTPTGFGSPLHF. The genes are TRBV19 and TRBJ1-6; 7 nucleotides agree with TRBD1. V lost 7 bases to trimming and J lost 10 bases; unmatched junction nucleotides: 10. Germline loops: CDR1 LNHDA, CDR2 SQIVND (reference sequence). This CDR3 has 14 amino acids.

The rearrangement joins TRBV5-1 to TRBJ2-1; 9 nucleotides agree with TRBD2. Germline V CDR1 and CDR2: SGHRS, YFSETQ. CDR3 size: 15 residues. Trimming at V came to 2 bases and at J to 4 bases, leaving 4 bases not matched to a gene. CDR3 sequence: CASSFERGAYNEQFF. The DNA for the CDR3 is TGCGCCAGCAGCTTCGAGCGGGGGGCTTACAATGAGCAGTTCTTC.

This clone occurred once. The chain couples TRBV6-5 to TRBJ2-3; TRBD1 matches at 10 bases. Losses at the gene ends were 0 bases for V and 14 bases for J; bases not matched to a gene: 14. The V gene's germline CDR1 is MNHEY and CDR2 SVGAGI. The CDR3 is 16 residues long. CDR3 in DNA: TGTGCCAGCAGTTACTCCGGGGACAGGGGAAGGTGGTCGGTGTATTTT. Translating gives CASSYSGDRGRWSVYF.

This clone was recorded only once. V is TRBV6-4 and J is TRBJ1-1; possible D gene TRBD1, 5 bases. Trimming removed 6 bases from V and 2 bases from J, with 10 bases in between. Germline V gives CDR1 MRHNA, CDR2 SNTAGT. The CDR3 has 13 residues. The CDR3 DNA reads TGTGCCAGCAGGCGGGACCTCAACACTGAAGCTTTCTTT. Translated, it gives CASRRDLNTEAFF.

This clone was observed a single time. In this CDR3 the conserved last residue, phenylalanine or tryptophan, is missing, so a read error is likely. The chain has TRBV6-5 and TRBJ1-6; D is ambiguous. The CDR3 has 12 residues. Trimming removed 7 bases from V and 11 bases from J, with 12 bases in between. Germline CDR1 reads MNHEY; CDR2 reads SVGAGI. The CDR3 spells CASNSAWAPLHL. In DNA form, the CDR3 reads TGTGCCAGCAACTCAGCTTGGGCACCCCTCCACCTT.

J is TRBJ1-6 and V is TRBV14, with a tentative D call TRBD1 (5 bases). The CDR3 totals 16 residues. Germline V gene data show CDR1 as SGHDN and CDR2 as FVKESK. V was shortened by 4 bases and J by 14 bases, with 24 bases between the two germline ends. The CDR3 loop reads CASSPTAERGRRALHF. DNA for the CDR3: TGTGCCAGCAGCCCAACCGCCGAGCGGGGCCGAAGAGCCCTCCACTTT.

The CDR3 bases are TGCGCCAGCAGCTTGGGGGAGGGCGTACCTTTCTTT. It encodes CASSLGEGVPFF. V usage is TRBV5-1 and J usage is TRBJ1-1; D gene unclear. This CDR3 has 12 amino acids. Trimming shortened V by 0 bases and J by 12 bases, and 12 bases separated the two germline ends. Germline CDR1 is SGHRS and CDR2 is YFSETQ.

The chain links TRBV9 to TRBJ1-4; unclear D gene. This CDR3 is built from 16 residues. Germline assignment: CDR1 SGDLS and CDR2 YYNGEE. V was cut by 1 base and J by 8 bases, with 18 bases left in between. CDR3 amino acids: CASSVRPREVGEKLFF. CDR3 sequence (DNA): TGTGCCAGCAGCGTACGCCCTAGGGAGGTCGGGGAAAAACTGTTTTTT.

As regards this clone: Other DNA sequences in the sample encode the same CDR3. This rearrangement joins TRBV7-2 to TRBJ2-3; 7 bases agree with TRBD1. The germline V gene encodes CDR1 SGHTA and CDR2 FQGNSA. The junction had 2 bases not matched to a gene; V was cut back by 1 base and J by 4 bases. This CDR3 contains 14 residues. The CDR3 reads CASSLGQGADTQYF. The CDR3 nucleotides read TGTGCCAGCAGCTTAGGACAGGGTGCAGATACGCAGTATTTT. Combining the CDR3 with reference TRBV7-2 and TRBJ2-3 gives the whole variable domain GAGVSQSPSNKVTEKGKDVELRCDPISGHTALYWYRQSLGQGLEFLIYFQGNSAPDKSGLPSDRFSAERTGGSVSTLTIQRTQQEDSAVYLCASSLGQGADTQYFGPGTRLTVL.

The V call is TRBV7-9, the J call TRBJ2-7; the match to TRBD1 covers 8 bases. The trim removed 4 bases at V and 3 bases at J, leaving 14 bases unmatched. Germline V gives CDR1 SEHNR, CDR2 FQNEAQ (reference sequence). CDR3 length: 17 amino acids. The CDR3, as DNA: TGTGCCAGCAGCTCACCTCCTCAGGGGGCCGGGCTCTACGAGCAGTACTTC. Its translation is CASSSPPQGAGLYEQYF.

The CDR3 region is CATSDPPTDTQYF. As DNA, the CDR3 is TGTGCCACCAGTGATCCACCCACAGATACGCAGTATTTT. The chain joins TRBV24-1 to TRBJ2-3; unclear D gene. Germline V lookup: CDR1 KGHDR, CDR2 SFDVKD. CDR3 length equals 13 residues. With 3 bases removed from V and 2 bases from J, the gap between germline ends came to 5 bases.

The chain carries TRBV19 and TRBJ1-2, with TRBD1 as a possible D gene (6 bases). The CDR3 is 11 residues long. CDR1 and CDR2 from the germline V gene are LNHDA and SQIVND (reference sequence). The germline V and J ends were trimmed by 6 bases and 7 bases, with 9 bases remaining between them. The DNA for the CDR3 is TGTGCCAGTAGCAACAGGGTTGGCTACACCTTC. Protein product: CASSNRVGYTF.

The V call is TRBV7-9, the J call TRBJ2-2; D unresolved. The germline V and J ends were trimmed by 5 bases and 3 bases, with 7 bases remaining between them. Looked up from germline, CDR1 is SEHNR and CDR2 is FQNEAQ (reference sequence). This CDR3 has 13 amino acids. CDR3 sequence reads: CASSPLHTGELFF. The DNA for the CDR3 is TGTGCCAGCAGCCCTCTGCACACCGGGGAGCTGTTTTTT.

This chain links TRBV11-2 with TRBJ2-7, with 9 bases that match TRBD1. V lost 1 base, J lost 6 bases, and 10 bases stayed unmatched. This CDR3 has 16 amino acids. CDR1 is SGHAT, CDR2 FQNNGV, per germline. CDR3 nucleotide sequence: TGTGCCAGCAGCTTAGGCCCAACGGGACAGGGTCGCGAGCAGTACTTC. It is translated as CASSLGPTGQGREQYF. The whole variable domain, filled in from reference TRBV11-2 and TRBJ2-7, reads EAGVAQSPRYKIIEKRQSVAFWCNPISGHATLYWYQQILGQGPKLLIQFQNNGVVDDSQLPKDRFSAERLKGVDSTLKIQPAKLEDSAVYLCASSLGPTGQGREQYFGPGTRLTVT.

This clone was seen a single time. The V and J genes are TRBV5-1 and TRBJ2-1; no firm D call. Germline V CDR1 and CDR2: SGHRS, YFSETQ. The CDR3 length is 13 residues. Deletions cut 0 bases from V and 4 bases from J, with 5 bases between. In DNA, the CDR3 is TGCGCCAGCAGCTTGGTCCCTTACAATGAGCAGTTCTTC. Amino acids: CASSLVPYNEQFF. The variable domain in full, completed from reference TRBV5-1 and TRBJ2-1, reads KAGVTQTPRYLIKTRGQQVTLSCSPISGHRSVSWYQQTPGQGLQFLFEYFSETQRNKGNFPGRFSGRQFSNSRSEMNVSTLELGDSALYLCASSLVPYNEQFFGPGTRLTVL.

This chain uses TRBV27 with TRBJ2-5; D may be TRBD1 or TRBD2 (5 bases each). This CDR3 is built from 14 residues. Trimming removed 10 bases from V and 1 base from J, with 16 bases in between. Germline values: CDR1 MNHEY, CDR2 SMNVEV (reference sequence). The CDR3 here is CATAWGSRQETQYF. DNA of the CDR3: TGTGCCACCGCGTGGGGGTCCCGCCAAGAGACCCAGTACTTC.

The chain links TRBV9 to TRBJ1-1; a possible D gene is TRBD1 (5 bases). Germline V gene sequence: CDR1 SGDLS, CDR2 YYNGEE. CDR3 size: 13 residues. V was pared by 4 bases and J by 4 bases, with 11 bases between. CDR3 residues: CASSFGGVTEAFF. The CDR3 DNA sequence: TGTGCCAGCAGCTTCGGGGGTGTCACTGAAGCTTTCTTT.

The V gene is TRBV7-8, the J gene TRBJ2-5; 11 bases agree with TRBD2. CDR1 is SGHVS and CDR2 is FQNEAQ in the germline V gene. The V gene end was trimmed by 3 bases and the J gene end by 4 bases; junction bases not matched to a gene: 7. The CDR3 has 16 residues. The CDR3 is CASSLPSGGIGETQYF. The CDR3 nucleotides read TGTGCCAGCAGCTTGCCTAGCGGGGGGATTGGAGAGACCCAGTACTTC.

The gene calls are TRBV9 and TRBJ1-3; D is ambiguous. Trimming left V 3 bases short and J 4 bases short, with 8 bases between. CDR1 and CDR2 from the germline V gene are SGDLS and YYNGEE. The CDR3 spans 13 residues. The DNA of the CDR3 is TGTGCCAGCAGCGGGACTTCGGGAAACACCATATATTTT. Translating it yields CASSGTSGNTIYF.

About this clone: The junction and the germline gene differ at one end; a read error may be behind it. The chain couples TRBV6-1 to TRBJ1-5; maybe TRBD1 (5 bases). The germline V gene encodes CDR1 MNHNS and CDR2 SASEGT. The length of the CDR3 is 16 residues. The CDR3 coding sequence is TGTGCCAGCAGCGAAGGGGTAGGGATAGGAAATCAGCCCCAGCATTTT. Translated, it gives CASSEGVGIGNQPQHF.

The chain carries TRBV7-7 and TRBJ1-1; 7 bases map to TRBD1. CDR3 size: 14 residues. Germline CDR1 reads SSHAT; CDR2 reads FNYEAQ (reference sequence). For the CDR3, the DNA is TGTGCTAGAAGACATAGGGGGCAGAACACTGAAGCTTTCTTT. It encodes CARRHRGQNTEAFF.

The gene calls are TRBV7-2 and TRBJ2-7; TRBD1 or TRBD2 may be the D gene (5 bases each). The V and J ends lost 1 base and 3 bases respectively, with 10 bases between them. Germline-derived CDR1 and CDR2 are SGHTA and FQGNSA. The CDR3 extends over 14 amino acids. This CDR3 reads CASSLEMRGYEQYF. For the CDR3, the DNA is TGTGCCAGCAGCTTAGAAATGAGGGGCTACGAGCAGTACTTC.

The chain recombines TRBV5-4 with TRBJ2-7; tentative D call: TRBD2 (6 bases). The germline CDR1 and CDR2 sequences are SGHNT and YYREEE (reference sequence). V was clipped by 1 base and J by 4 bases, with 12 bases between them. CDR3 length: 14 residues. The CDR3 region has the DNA TGTGCCAGCAGCTTGAACGGGGGTGATTACGAGCAGTACTTC. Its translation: CASSLNGGDYEQYF.

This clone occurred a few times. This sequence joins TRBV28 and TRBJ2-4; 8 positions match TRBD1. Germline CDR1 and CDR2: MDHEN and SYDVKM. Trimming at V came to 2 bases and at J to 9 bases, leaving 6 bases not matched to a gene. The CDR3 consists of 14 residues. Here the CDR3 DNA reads TGTGCCAGCAGTTTACCCCGGACAGGGACCATTCAGTACTTC. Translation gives CASSLPRTGTIQYF.

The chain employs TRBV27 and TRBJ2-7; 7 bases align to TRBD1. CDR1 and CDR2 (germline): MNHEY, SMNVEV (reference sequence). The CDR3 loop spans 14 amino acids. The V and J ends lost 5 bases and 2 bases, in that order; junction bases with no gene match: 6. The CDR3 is CASSSRDSPYEQYF. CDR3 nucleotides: TGTGCCAGCAGTAGCCGGGACAGTCCCTACGAGCAGTACTTC.

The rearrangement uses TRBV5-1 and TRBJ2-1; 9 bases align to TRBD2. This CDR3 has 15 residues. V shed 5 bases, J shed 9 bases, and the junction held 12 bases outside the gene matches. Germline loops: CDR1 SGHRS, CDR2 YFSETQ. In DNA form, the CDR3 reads TGCGCCAGCAGTTCAATAACTAGCGGGCTCCCTGAGCAGTTCTTC. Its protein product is CASSSITSGLPEQFF.

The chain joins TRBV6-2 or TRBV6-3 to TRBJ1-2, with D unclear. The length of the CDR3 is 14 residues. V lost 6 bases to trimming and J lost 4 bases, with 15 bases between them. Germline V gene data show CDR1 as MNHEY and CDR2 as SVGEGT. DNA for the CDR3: TGTGCCAGCAGCCCCATGGGAGCCCTCTATGGCTACACCTTC. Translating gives CASSPMGALYGYTF.

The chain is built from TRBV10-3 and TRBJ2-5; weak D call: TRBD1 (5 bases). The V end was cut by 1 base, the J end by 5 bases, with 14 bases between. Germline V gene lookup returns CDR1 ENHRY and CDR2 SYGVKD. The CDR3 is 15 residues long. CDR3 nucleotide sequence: TGTGCCATCAGTGAGTTCGGCAGGGATGGGGAGACCCAGTACTTC. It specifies CAISEFGRDGETQYF.